These 14 T cell receptor beta chains originate from one sample sequenced in a study of cytomegalovirus exposure and HLA in healthy donors. It was with 60 Vbeta and 13 Jbeta primers that the PCR ran. Generated by immunoSEQ multiplex PCR, the TCRdb table keeps only in-frame clones and is missing some. The top ten hold approximately 1.5% of the sample, which has around 140,000 clones, approximately 84% seen once. The sequenced sample consisted of PBMCs. The receptors were sampled from a man aged 25-45 years in good health and CMV-seropositive.

CDR3 coding DNA: TGCGCCAGCAGCCAAAGACTAGCGGGAGAGTCCCTTATAGGCTCCTACAATGAGCAGTTCTTC. Protein sequence: CASSQRLAGESLIGSYNEQFF. The rearrangement links TRBV4-1 to TRBJ2-1, with 12 bases fitting TRBD2. J lost 0 bases, V lost 2 bases, and 14 bases had no gene match. In germline, CDR1 is MGHRA, CDR2 YSYEKL. The CDR3 is 21 amino acids.

This chain joins TRBV9 and TRBJ2-7; 8 nucleotides line up with TRBD2. This CDR3 is built from 16 residues. Trimming at V came to 2 bases and at J to 0 bases, leaving 7 bases not matched to a gene. In germline, CDR1 is SGDLS, CDR2 YYNGEE. The CDR3 DNA follows: TGTGCCAGCAGCGTTCCCCGCGGGAGGATCTCCTACGAGCAGTACTTC. The encoded protein is CASSVPRGRISYEQYF.

The chain carries TRBV9 and TRBJ2-5, with 9 bases matching TRBD2. Looked up from germline, CDR1 is SGDLS and CDR2 is YYNGEE. V gave up 1 base and J gave up 0 bases; unmatched junction bases: 1. This CDR3 has 15 amino acids. CDR3 loop: CASSVSGGNQETQYF. The CDR3 nucleotides read TGTGCCAGCAGCGTAAGCGGGGGGAACCAAGAGACCCAGTACTTC. The full variable domain, completed using reference TRBV9 and TRBJ2-5, is DSGVTQTPKHLITATGQRVTLRCSPRSGDLSVYWYQQSLDQGLQFLIQYYNGEERAKGNILERFSAQQFPDLHSELNLSSLELGDSALYFCASSVSGGNQETQYFGPGTRLLVL.

V is TRBV7-3 and J is TRBJ1-2, with TRBD1 as a possible D gene (6 bases). The germline V gene has CDR1 SGHTA and CDR2 FQGTGA. Trimming left V 5 bases short and J 2 bases short, with 21 bases between. The CDR3 consists of 17 residues. CDR3 nucleotides: TGTGCCAGCAGCCCCCGGGACACCCAAATCCTAAACTATGGCTACACCTTC. It codes for CASSPRDTQILNYGYTF.

The chain couples TRBV30 to TRBJ2-7; 10 bases agree with TRBD1. The CDR3 consists of 15 residues. The V gene's germline CDR1 is GTSNPN and CDR2 SVGIG (reference sequence). J lost 1 base, V lost 5 bases, and 8 bases had no gene match. The CDR3 loop reads CAWVPGQGPSYEQYF. The CDR3, as DNA: TGTGCCTGGGTACCGGGACAGGGGCCTTCCTACGAGCAGTACTTC.

V and J are TRBV29-1 and TRBJ2-2; 14 bases fit TRBD2. The germline gives CDR1 SQVTM, CDR2 ANQGSEA. This CDR3 contains 17 residues. Unmatched junction bases numbered 8, after V lost 4 bases and J lost 4 bases. The CDR3: CSVVPTSGGGSTGELFF. The CDR3, as DNA: TGCAGCGTTGTCCCGACTAGCGGGGGGGGGAGCACCGGGGAGCTGTTTTTT.

This chain connects TRBV6-5 to TRBJ2-2, with D maybe TRBD1 (6 bases). The CDR3 runs to 14 residues. Between the trimmed V and J ends, which lost 6 bases and 7 bases, there was a span of 15 bases. Per germline, CDR1 MNHEY and CDR2 SVGAGI. As DNA, the CDR3 is TGTGCCAGCAGGATTTCAGGGGTTATCGGGGAGCTGTTTTTT. Amino acids: CASRISGVIGELFF.

The chain links TRBV28 to TRBJ2-1; D is uncertain. Germline V gene lookup returns CDR1 MDHEN and CDR2 SYDVKM. Trimming shortened V by 8 bases and J by 2 bases, and 19 bases separated the two germline ends. This CDR3 region has 16 residues. CDR3 bases: TGTGCCAGCCAAGAGACTGGTTTAGAACCCTACAATGAGCAGTTCTTC. Translation: CASQETGLEPYNEQFF.

As concerns this clone: This CDR3 is also generated by other DNA sequences in the sample. V and J are TRBV18 and TRBJ1-1, with D hard to call. CDR1 and CDR2 (germline): KGHSH, LQKENI. The CDR3 covers 13 residues. V was clipped by 2 bases and J by 1 base, with 5 bases between them. The CDR3: CASSPGQNTEAFF. CDR3 in DNA: TGTGCCAGCTCACCAGGGCAGAACACTGAAGCTTTCTTT.

This chain links TRBV28 with TRBJ2-7, with TRBD2 matching over 7 bases. The CDR3 length is 16 residues. Losses at the gene ends were 7 bases for V and 4 bases for J; bases not matched to a gene: 16. Germline V gene data show CDR1 as MDHEN and CDR2 as SYDVKM. CDR3: CASIAHLGGGTYEQYF. The DNA of the CDR3 is TGTGCCAGCATCGCACACCTGGGGGGAGGGACGTACGAGCAGTACTTC.

The chain employs TRBV27 and TRBJ2-1, with TRBD1 matching over 7 bases. The germline CDR1 and CDR2 sequences are MNHEY and SMNVEV (reference sequence). Losses at the gene ends were 6 bases for V and 5 bases for J; bases not matched to a gene: 4. This CDR3 contains 13 residues. The CDR3 nucleotides are TGTGCCAGCAGAAGACAGGGTAACAATGAGCAGTTCTTC. Its translation: CASRRQGNNEQFF.

This chain links TRBV7-2 with TRBJ2-4; D is uncertain. Germline V gene sequence: CDR1 SGHTA, CDR2 FQGNSA. Trimming shortened V by 1 base and J by 0 bases, and 4 bases separated the two germline ends. The CDR3 has 14 residues. In nucleotides, the CDR3 is TGTGCCAGCAGCTTAGGGCTAGCCAAAAACATTCAGTACTTC. Protein: CASSLGLAKNIQYF.

This clone was seen a single time. The V gene is TRBV7-2, the J gene TRBJ2-1, with 13 bases fitting TRBD2. V trimming: 5 bases; J trimming: 7 bases; junction bases outside the gene matches: 14. Germline loops: CDR1 SGHTA, CDR2 FQGNSA. This CDR3 has 18 residues. CDR3 bases: TGTGCCAGCAGCCGACATCCCGGGACTAGCGGGACTGATAATGAGCAGTTCTTC. It translates to CASSRHPGTSGTDNEQFF. Full variable domain (outside the CDR3, taken from reference TRBV7-2 and TRBJ2-1): GAGVSQSPSNKVTEKGKDVELRCDPISGHTALYWYRQSLGQGLEFLIYFQGNSAPDKSGLPSDRFSAERTGGSVSTLTIQRTQQEDSAVYLCASSRHPGTSGTDNEQFFGPGTRLTVL.

The chain couples TRBV29-1 to TRBJ1-1; 7 bases are shared with TRBD1. J was trimmed by 6 bases and V by 6 bases; bases with no gene match: 13. The CDR3 loop spans 14 amino acids. Germline assignment: CDR1 SQVTM and CDR2 ANQGSEA. DNA for the CDR3: TGCAGCGTGAACCTGGACAGGCGGGCAGCTGAAGCTTTCTTT. Amino acids: CSVNLDRRAAEAFF.